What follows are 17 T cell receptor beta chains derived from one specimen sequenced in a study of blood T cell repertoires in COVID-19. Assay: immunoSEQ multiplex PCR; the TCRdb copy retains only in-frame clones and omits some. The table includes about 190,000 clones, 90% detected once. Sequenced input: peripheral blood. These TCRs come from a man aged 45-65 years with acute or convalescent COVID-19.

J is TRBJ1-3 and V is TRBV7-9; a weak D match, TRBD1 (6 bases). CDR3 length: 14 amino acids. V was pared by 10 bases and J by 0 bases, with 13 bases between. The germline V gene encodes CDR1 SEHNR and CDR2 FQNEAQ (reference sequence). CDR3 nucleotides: TGTGCCACAAGGACAGCCGGCTCTGGAAACACCATATATTTT. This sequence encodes CATRTAGSGNTIYF.

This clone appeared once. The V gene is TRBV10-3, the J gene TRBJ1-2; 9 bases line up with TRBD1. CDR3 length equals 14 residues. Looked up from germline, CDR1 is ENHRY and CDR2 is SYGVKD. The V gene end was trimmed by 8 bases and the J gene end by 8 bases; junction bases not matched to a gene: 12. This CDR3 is CAIVGTGQGSGYTF. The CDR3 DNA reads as TGTGCCATCGTCGGTACTGGACAGGGGTCGGGCTACACCTTC.

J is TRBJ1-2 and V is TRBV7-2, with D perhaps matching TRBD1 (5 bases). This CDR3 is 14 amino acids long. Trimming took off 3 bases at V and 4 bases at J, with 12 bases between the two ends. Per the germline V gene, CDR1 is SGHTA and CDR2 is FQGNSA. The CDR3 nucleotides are TGTGCCAGCAGCTTCGTTGGGGCTTCCTATGGCTACACCTTC. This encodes CASSFVGASYGYTF.

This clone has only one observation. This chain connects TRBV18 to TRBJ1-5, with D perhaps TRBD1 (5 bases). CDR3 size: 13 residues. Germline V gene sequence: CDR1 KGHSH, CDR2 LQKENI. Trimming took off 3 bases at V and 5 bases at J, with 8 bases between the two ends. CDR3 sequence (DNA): TGTGCCAGCTCACCGACAGAGGATCAGCCCCAGCATTTT. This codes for CASSPTEDQPQHF.

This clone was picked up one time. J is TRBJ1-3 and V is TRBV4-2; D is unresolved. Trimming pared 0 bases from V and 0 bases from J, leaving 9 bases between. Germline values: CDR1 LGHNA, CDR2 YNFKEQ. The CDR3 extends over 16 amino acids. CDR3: CASSQDWSNSGNTIYF. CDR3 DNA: TGTGCCAGCAGCCAAGATTGGAGCAACTCTGGAAACACCATATATTTT.

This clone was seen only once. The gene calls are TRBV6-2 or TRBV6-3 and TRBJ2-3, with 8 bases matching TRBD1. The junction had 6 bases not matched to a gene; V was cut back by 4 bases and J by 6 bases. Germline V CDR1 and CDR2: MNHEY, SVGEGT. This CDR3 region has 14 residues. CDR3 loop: CASSSGTGGDTQYF. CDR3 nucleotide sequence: TGTGCCAGCAGTTCCGGGACAGGCGGGGATACGCAGTATTTT.

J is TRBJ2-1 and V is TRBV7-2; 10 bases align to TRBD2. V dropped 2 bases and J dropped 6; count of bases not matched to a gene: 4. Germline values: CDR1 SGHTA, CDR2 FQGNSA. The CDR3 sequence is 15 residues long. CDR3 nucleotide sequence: TGTGCCAGCAGCTTATTGGGACTAGCGAGCAATGAGCAGTTCTTC. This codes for CASSLLGLASNEQFF.

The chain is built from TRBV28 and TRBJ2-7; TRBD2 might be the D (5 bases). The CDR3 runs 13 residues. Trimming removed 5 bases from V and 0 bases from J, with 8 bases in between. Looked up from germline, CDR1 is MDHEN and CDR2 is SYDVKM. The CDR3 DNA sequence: TGTGCCAGCAGTCCCGGACTCTCCTACGAGCAGTACTTC. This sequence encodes CASSPGLSYEQYF.

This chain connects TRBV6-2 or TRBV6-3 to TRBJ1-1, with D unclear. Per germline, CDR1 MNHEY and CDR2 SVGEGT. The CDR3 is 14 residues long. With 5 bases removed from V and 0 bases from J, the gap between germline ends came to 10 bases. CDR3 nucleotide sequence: TGTGCCAGCAGTCAACGTAACATGAACACTGAAGCTTTCTTT. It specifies CASSQRNMNTEAFF.

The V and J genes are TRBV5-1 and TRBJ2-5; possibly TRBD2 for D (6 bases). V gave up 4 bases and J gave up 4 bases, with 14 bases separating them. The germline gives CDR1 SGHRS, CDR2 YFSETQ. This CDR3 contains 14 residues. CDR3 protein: CASSLGTSVETQYF. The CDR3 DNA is TGCGCCAGCAGCCTAGGGACTTCCGTAGAGACCCAGTACTTC. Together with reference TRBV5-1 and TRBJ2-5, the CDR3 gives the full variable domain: KAGVTQTPRYLIKTRGQQVTLSCSPISGHRSVSWYQQTPGQGLQFLFEYFSETQRNKGNFPGRFSGRQFSNSRSEMNVSTLELGDSALYLCASSLGTSVETQYFGPGTRLLVL.

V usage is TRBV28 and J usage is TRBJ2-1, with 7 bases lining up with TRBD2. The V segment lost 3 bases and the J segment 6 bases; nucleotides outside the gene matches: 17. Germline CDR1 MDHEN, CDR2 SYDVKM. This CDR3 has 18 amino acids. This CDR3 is CASSFEGRQSWGGNEQFF. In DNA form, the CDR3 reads TGTGCCAGCAGTTTCGAAGGCCGACAGTCGTGGGGGGGCAATGAGCAGTTCTTC.

CDR3 in amino acids: CASSPGGTGGHEQFF. The CDR3 DNA follows: TGTGCCAGTAGCCCGGGGGGGACAGGGGGCCATGAGCAGTTCTTC. This sequence joins TRBV19 and TRBJ2-1; 12 bases are a match to TRBD1. CDR3 length: 15 residues. V lost 6 bases, J lost 8 bases, and 8 bases stayed unmatched. The germline gives CDR1 LNHDA, CDR2 SQIVND (reference sequence).

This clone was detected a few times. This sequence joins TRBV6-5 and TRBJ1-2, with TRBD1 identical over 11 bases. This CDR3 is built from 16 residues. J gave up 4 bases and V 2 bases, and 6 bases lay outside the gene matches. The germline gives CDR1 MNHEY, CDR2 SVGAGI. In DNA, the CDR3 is TGTGCCAGCAGTTACGTCAGGACAGGGGGCGGCTATGGCTACACCTTC. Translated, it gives CASSYVRTGGGYGYTF.

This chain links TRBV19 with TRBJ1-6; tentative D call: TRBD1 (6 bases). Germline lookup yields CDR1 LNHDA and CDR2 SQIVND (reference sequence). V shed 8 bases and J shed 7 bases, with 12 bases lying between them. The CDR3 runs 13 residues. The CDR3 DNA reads TGTGCCAGTCAGGACAGACTAAATTCACCCCTCCACTTT. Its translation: CASQDRLNSPLHF.

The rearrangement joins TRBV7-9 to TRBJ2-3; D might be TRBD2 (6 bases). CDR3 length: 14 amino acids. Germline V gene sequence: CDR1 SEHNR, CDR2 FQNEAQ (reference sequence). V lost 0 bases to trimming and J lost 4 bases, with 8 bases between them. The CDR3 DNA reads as TGTGCCAGCAGCTTAGCCGGGACTTCAGATACGCAGTATTTT. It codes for CASSLAGTSDTQYF.

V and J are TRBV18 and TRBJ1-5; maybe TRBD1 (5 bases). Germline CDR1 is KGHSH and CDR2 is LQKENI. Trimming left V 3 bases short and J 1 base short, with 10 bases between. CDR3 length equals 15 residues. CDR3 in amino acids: CASSPGGGSNQPQHF. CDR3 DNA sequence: TGTGCCAGCTCACCGGGGGGGGGAAGCAATCAGCCCCAGCATTTT.

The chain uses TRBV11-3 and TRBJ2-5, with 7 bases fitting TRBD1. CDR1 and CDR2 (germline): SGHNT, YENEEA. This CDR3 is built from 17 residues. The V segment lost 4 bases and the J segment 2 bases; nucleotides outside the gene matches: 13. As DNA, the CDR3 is TGTGCCAGCAGCTCCAGGGTCGACAGGGACCTACAAGAGACCCAGTACTTC. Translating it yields CASSSRVDRDLQETQYF.